These 16 T cell receptor beta chains were sequenced from one sample in a study of OX40 agonist ivuxolimab in advanced cancers. Sequenced by immunoSEQ multiplex PCR; TCRdb stores in-frame clones only, minus some. The sample has roughly 93,000 clones; around 80% are singletons. Sequencing was performed on CD4+ or CD8+ T cells sorted from blood, taken in a trial of the OX40 agonist ivuxolimab. These TCRs come from an adult with an advanced solid tumor such as melanoma, head and neck, liver or kidney cancer.

This sequence joins TRBV5-6 and TRBJ2-3, with 9 bases lining up with TRBD2. The V gene end was trimmed by 3 bases and the J gene end by 4 bases; junction bases not matched to a gene: 6. CDR3 length: 15 amino acids. The germline V gene has CDR1 SGHDT and CDR2 YYEEEE. For the CDR3, the DNA is TGTGCCAGCAGCTGGGAGCGGGGGGCCCCAGATACGCAGTATTTT. Translating it yields CASSWERGAPDTQYF.

The chain carries TRBV7-2 and TRBJ2-7, with D uncertain. V lost 3 bases, J lost 0 bases, and 0 bases lay in between. Germline values: CDR1 SGHTA, CDR2 FQGNSA. This CDR3 has 11 amino acids. The CDR3 loop is CASSFSYEQYF. Written as DNA, the CDR3 is TGTGCCAGCAGCTTCTCCTACGAGCAGTACTTC.

The chain joins TRBV7-2 to TRBJ2-7; possibly TRBD1 or TRBD2 for D (7 bases each). V gave up 4 bases and J gave up 5 bases, with 18 bases separating them. Germline V CDR1 and CDR2: SGHTA, FQGNSA. This CDR3 is built from 15 residues. This CDR3 is CASSSGGVAGDEQYF. As DNA, the CDR3 is TGTGCCAGCAGCTCAGGGGGGGTGGCGGGAGACGAGCAGTACTTC. The full variable domain, its missing parts supplied by reference TRBV7-2 and TRBJ2-7, is GAGVSQSPSNKVTEKGKDVELRCDPISGHTALYWYRQSLGQGLEFLIYFQGNSAPDKSGLPSDRFSAERTGGSVSTLTIQRTQQEDSAVYLCASSSGGVAGDEQYFGPGTRLTVT.

This chain joins TRBV6-4 and TRBJ2-1; a weak D match, TRBD1 (6 bases). V was clipped by 5 bases and J by 6 bases, with 26 bases between them. Germline lookup yields CDR1 MRHNA and CDR2 SNTAGT. This CDR3 comprises 18 residues. CDR3 in amino acids: CASSSSPYHRVASNEQFF. DNA for the CDR3: TGTGCCAGCAGTTCCTCTCCCTATCACAGGGTCGCAAGCAATGAGCAGTTCTTC.

The V call is TRBV27, the J call TRBJ2-1, with a possible D match to TRBD2 (7 bases). The CDR3 sequence is 15 residues long. Germline CDR1 reads MNHEY; CDR2 reads SMNVEV (reference sequence). The V end lost 8 bases, the J end lost 5 bases, and 19 bases lay between the germline ends. CDR3 amino acids: CASGEGVGGNNEQFF. CDR3 DNA: TGTGCCAGCGGGGAGGGAGTAGGGGGAAACAATGAGCAGTTCTTC.

The genes are TRBV19 and TRBJ2-7; possibly TRBD2 for D (6 bases). Germline-derived CDR1 and CDR2 are LNHDA and SQIVND (reference sequence). The ends were cut back, 7 bases at V and 0 bases at J, with 10 bases in the middle. The length of the CDR3 is 13 residues. This CDR3 is CASTQGGSYEQYF. The DNA of the CDR3 is TGTGCCAGTACTCAGGGAGGCTCCTACGAGCAGTACTTC.

This chain joins TRBV15 and TRBJ1-1; 9 bases are shared with TRBD1. The CDR3 totals 15 residues. Germline V CDR1 and CDR2: LNHNV, YYDKDF (reference sequence). V lost 0 bases to trimming and J lost 3 bases; unmatched junction nucleotides: 2. The CDR3 spells CATSRERTGDTEAFF. CDR3 coding DNA: TGTGCCACCAGCAGAGAGCGGACAGGGGACACTGAAGCTTTCTTT.

The gene calls are TRBV18 and TRBJ2-5; D not certain. The V gene's germline CDR1 is KGHSH and CDR2 LQKENI. V lost 2 bases, J lost 2 bases, and 12 bases lay in between. The CDR3 extends over 15 amino acids. CDR3 region: CASSPYRGIQETQYF. The CDR3 DNA sequence: TGTGCCAGCTCACCATACCGTGGCATTCAAGAGACCCAGTACTTC. Looking up the rest from reference TRBV18 and TRBJ2-5 gives the full variable domain: NAGVMQNPRHLVRRRGQEARLRCSPMKGHSHVYWYRQLPEEGLKFMVYLQKENIIDESGMPKERFSAEFPKEGPSILRIQQVVRGDSAAYFCASSPYRGIQETQYFGPGTRLLVL.

This sequence joins TRBV2 and TRBJ1-1; TRBD1 matches at 7 bases. CDR3 size: 14 residues. The germline V gene has CDR1 SNHLY and CDR2 FYNNEI. J was trimmed by 2 bases and V by 5 bases; bases with no gene match: 5. The CDR3 here is CASSWTGLNTEAFF. In DNA form, the CDR3 reads TGTGCCAGCAGTTGGACAGGACTTAACACTGAAGCTTTCTTT.

This clone has more than one count but fewer than ten. This chain joins TRBV28 and TRBJ1-1; TRBD1 aligns across 8 bases. Germline V gives CDR1 MDHEN, CDR2 SYDVKM. The CDR3 totals 13 residues. V shed 8 bases, J shed 6 bases, and the junction held 8 bases outside the gene matches. The CDR3 sequence: CASGRQGFPEAFF. The CDR3 DNA is TGTGCCAGCGGACGACAGGGGTTCCCTGAAGCTTTCTTT.

The chain has TRBV11-2 and TRBJ1-2, with unresolved D. Germline CDR1 and CDR2: SGHAT and FQNNGV. This CDR3 has 11 residues. V was cut by 4 bases and J by 14 bases, with 14 bases left in between. CDR3 protein: CASSSDFRPTF. CDR3 DNA: TGTGCCAGCAGCTCGGACTTCAGGCCAACCTTC.

This rearrangement joins TRBV15 to TRBJ1-1; the D gene is possibly TRBD1 (6 bases). Trimming took off 5 bases at V and 0 bases at J, with 13 bases between the two ends. The CDR3 is 15 amino acids. Germline CDR1 is LNHNV and CDR2 is YYDKDF (reference sequence). The CDR3 DNA reads as TGTGCCACCAGCCTGTCAGGGGCCTTGAACACTGAAGCTTTCTTT. This gives the protein CATSLSGALNTEAFF.

V usage is TRBV5-1 and J usage is TRBJ1-5, with D possibly matching TRBD1 (5 bases). This CDR3 contains 16 residues. Germline V gene lookup returns CDR1 SGHRS and CDR2 YFSETQ. The ends were cut back, 0 bases at V and 7 bases at J, with 17 bases in the middle. The CDR3 DNA reads TGCGCCAGCAGCTTGGCAGGCCAGGGAGGTGGACAGCCCCAGCATTTT. This codes for CASSLAGQGGGQPQHF.

The chain recombines TRBV4-3 with TRBJ2-1; a possible D gene is TRBD1 (6 bases). The CDR3 is 15 residues long. Germline values: CDR1 LGHNA, CDR2 YSLEER. Trimming shortened V by 0 bases and J by 10 bases, and 16 bases separated the two germline ends. In nucleotides, the CDR3 is TGCGCCAGCAGCCAAGACGAGGGCCCTGGGGGCGAGCAGTTCTTC. It codes for CASSQDEGPGGEQFF.

This clone was seen only once. The chain uses TRBV29-1 and TRBJ1-1; TRBD1 agrees at 8 bases. There are 14 residues in the CDR3. Losses at the gene ends were 8 bases for V and 1 base for J; bases not matched to a gene: 9. Germline CDR1 reads SQVTM; CDR2 reads ANQGSEA. For the CDR3, the DNA is TGCAGCCATAACTTAGACAGGGGGAACACTGAAGCTTTCTTT. This sequence encodes CSHNLDRGNTEAFF.

Only a few counts were recorded for this clone. The J gene is TRBJ2-5, the V gene TRBV6-5, with D hard to call. This CDR3 has 15 amino acids. The ends were cut back, 2 bases at V and 4 bases at J, with 14 bases in the middle. Germline CDR1 is MNHEY and CDR2 is SVGAGI. CDR3 DNA: TGTGCCAGCAGTTACGGTGTCACAAAGGGAGAGACCCAGTACTTC. Translated, it gives CASSYGVTKGETQYF.